The rows below give T cell receptor beta chains drawn from one sample of a study of blood T cell repertoires in COVID-19. Sequencing used immunoSEQ multiplex PCR; TCRdb keeps in-frame clones, though not all of them. Of under 50,000 clones in the sample, around nine tenths were seen once. Sequenced material: peripheral blood. Receptor source: a man aged 70 or older with active COVID-19. Both conserved end residues are part of each CDR3. A D gene is named only where the DNA matches it firmly. Not all rows give a size; the values are once, few, many and, for expanded clones, a class.

CDR3nt,CDR3aa,j_gene,v_gene,abundance,d_gene
TGTGCCAGCCGAAACCCTGACAGGTTCGACTTCTTAAACTATGGCTACACCTTC,CASRNPDRFDFLNYGYTF,TRBJ1-2,TRBV28,.,.
TGTGCCAGCAGTCCCGGCCGTGAGGGGGCGTCTGGGGCCAACGTCCTGACTTTC,CASSPGREGASGANVLTF,TRBJ2-6,TRBV28,.,TRBD1
TGTGCCAGTACCAGGGGGTCGGGCACTGAAGCTTTCTTT,CASTRGSGTEAFF,TRBJ1-1,TRBV28,.,TRBD1
TGCGCCAGCAGCTTGGGGATGGAGAATGAGCAGTTCTTC,CASSLGMENEQFF,TRBJ2-1,TRBV5-1,.,.
TGTGCCAGCAGCTTAGTTTCAGGAAGCTCCTACAATGAGCAGTTCTTC,CASSLVSGSSYNEQFF,TRBJ2-1,TRBV7-9,.,.
TGTGCCAGCTCACCACCGTTCACAGGGGGTGGCTACACCTTC,CASSPPFTGGGYTF,TRBJ1-2,TRBV18,.,TRBD1
TGTGCCAGTAGTCGACAGGGACCGAACACTGAAGCTTTCTTT,CASSRQGPNTEAFF,TRBJ1-1,TRBV19,.,TRBD1
TGTGCCAGCAGCAAAAAAAGTTACAGGGTGTGGGTCAAGTTCCAGCCCCAGCATTTT,CASSKKSYRVWVKFQPQHF,TRBJ1-5,TRBV21-1,once,.
TGTGCCACCAGCAGAGTTCCCGGGACATTTTCCTACGAGCAGTACTTC,CATSRVPGTFSYEQYF,TRBJ2-7,TRBV15,medium-sized,.
TGTGCCAGCACTAGCGGGAGGAGTGAGCAGTACTTC,CASTSGRSEQYF,TRBJ2-7,TRBV13,.,TRBD2
TGTGCCAGCAGTTTTGTTGGGGGGGCAGGGGACTTC,CASSFVGGAGDF,TRBJ2-5,TRBV28,once,.
TGTGCCAGCAGCTTAGTGATTAAGAGCGCGCAGTATTTT,CASSLVIKSAQYF,TRBJ2-3,TRBV7-9,.,.
TGTGCCACCAGCAGAGAGGGGGGGGATTCCATAGATACGCAGTATTTT,CATSREGGDSIDTQYF,TRBJ2-3,TRBV15,once,TRBD2
TGTGCCAGCGGCGGGGCTAGCACAGATACGCAGTATTTT,CASGGASTDTQYF,TRBJ2-3,TRBV12-3/TRBV12-4,.,.
TGTGCCAGCTCACCACGGGCAGGCAGGGTGAACACTGAAGCTTTCTTT,CASSPRAGRVNTEAFF,TRBJ1-1,TRBV18,once,.
TGTGCCAGCAGCCAAGATCGGTCCTACAATGAGCAGTTCTTC,CASSQDRSYNEQFF,TRBJ2-1,TRBV14,.,.
TGCAGCGTTGAGACCTCGGAGGCCTACAATGAGCAGTTCTTC,CSVETSEAYNEQFF,TRBJ2-1,TRBV29-1,.,.
TGTGCCAGCAGCTTCCACATGAACACTGAAGCTTTCTTT,CASSFHMNTEAFF,TRBJ1-1,TRBV7-2,.,.
TGTGCCAGCAGTGAGGGACTAGCGCCCGAGCAGTACTTC,CASSEGLAPEQYF,TRBJ2-7,TRBV2,.,TRBD2
TGTGCCAGCAGCTCCACAGGGAACGATAATTCACCCCTCCACTTT,CASSSTGNDNSPLHF,TRBJ1-6,TRBV7-2,.,.
TGTGCCAGCAGCCTCCTAGCGGGAGAGGGTGAGCAGTTCTTC,CASSLLAGEGEQFF,TRBJ2-1,TRBV7-9,.,TRBD2
TGTGCCATCAGTGAGCCTACCCGACTAGACGAGGCCGAAGAGACCCAGTACTTC,CAISEPTRLDEAEETQYF,TRBJ2-5,TRBV10-3,.,.
TGTGCCAGCAGAGCGGGGAGGCTAGGGACCCAGTACTTC,CASRAGRLGTQYF,TRBJ2-5,TRBV11-2,once,TRBD2
TGTGCCAGCAGCTCCGGGATCAGCAATCAGCCCCAGCATTTT,CASSSGISNQPQHF,TRBJ1-5,TRBV11-2,.,.
TGTGCCAGTAGTAACGACAGGGGAGAGACCCAGTACTTC,CASSNDRGETQYF,TRBJ2-5,TRBV19,.,TRBD1
TGTGCCAGCAGCCGTGGCGGGAGCGGTAGCACAGATACGCAGTATTTT,CASSRGGSGSTDTQYF,TRBJ2-3,TRBV7-3,.,TRBD2
TGTGCCAGCAGCCAAGACCTCCGGGGAGCGAATACGCAGTATTTT,CASSQDLRGANTQYF,TRBJ2-3,TRBV3-1/TRBV3-2,.,.
TGTGCCAGCTCACCCAAGGGAGATGCTCACTATGGCTACACCTTC,CASSPKGDAHYGYTF,TRBJ1-2,TRBV18,few,.
TGTGCCAGCAGTTTGGGGACAGGGTACGAGCAGTACTTC,CASSLGTGYEQYF,TRBJ2-7,TRBV12-3/TRBV12-4,.,TRBD1